This T cell receptor (beta chain) was retrieved from a study of blood T cell repertoires in COVID-19. About the study: COVID-19 samples from acute and convalescent phases originated in the United States, Italy and Spain.

Trimming took 1 base from V and 5 from J, leaving 9 bases between them. The CDR3 runs to 15 residues. Germline V gene lookup returns CDR1 MNHNS and CDR2 SASEGT. Original analysis: Cell counts per sample came from amplifying reference gene primers. Profiled with immunoSEQ multiplex PCR; TCRdb holds only in-frame clones, not every one. The V and J calls and clone size are taken from that table; D and trimming were inferred from the DNA. The sample yields 150,000 to 200,000 clones, about 85% seen once. In assigning cohorts, the study relied on participant-reported clinical history. Input material: PBMCs or T cells enriched from blood (not recorded which). The chain combines TRBV6-1 with TRBJ1-6; TRBD1 might be the D (5 bases). This TCR was sampled from a middle-aged man who had recovered from COVID-19. The CDR3 DNA reads TGTGCCAGCAGTGAAGTGGGGGGGGATAATTCACCCCTCCACTTT. As protein: CASSEVGGDNSPLHF.